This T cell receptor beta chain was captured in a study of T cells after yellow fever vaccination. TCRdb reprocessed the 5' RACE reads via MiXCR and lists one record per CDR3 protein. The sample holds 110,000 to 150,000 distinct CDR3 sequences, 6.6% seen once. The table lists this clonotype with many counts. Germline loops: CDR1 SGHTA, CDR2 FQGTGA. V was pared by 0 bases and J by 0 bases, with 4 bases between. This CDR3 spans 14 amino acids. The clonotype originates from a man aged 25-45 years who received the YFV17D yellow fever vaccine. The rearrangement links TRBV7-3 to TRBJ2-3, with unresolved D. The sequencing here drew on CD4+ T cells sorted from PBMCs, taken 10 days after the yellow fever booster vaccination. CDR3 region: CASSLTGSTDTQYF. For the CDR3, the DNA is TGTGCCAGCAGCTTAACCGGGAGCACAGATACGCAGTATTTT.